This entry lists 27 T cell receptor beta chains sequenced from one sample in a study of blood T cell repertoires in COVID-19. Repertoires were generated with immunoSEQ multiplex PCR, while TCRdb's copy carries only in-frame clones and drops some. The sample contains some 200,000 clones, 80% of which appear only once. Sequencing was done on a sample of peripheral blood. The receptors were sampled from an older woman with acute or convalescent COVID-19.

J is TRBJ2-5 and V is TRBV11-3; D is perhaps TRBD2 (5 bases). This CDR3 spans 15 amino acids. V shed 2 bases and J shed 2 bases, with 12 bases lying between them. Germline V gives CDR1 SGHNT, CDR2 YENEEA. CDR3 loop: CASSLSSGIQETQYF. The CDR3 coding sequence is TGTGCCAGCAGCTTAAGTTCGGGGATACAAGAGACCCAGTACTTC.

This chain joins TRBV12-3 or TRBV12-4 and TRBJ2-2; tentatively, D is TRBD1 (6 bases). The CDR3 totals 13 residues. V gave up 3 bases and J gave up 7 bases, with 9 bases separating them. CDR3 nucleotide sequence: TGTGCCAGCAGTTTCGCAGGGGACGGGGAGCTGTTTTTT. This codes for CASSFAGDGELFF.

This clone was seen once. Other DNA sequences in this sample translate to the same CDR3. V usage is TRBV7-2 and J usage is TRBJ2-7; 8 positions match TRBD2. Trimming removed 0 bases from V and 0 bases from J; junction bases left unmatched: 4. Germline-derived CDR1 and CDR2 are SGHTA and FQGNSA. CDR3 length equals 16 residues. The CDR3 protein is CASSLASGGSSYEQYF. Written as DNA, the CDR3 is TGTGCCAGCAGCTTAGCCTCGGGGGGGAGCTCCTACGAGCAGTACTTC.

The rearrangement links TRBV6-1 to TRBJ2-7, with unresolved D. V lost 1 base and J 4 bases, leaving 14 bases between the germline ends. Germline CDR1 is MNHNS and CDR2 is SASEGT. The CDR3 sequence is 15 residues long. The CDR3 DNA is TGTGCCAGCAGTGAAGGACAACCCCTTGGATACGAGCAGTACGTC. Translated, it gives CASSEGQPLGYEQYV.

The rearrangement uses TRBV10-1 and TRBJ1-2; D is perhaps TRBD1 (5 bases). Deletions cut 6 bases from V and 3 bases from J, with 11 bases between. There are 13 residues in the CDR3. CDR1 is WNHNN, CDR2 SYGVQD, per germline (reference sequence). CDR3 DNA: TGCGCCAGCAGCGCCGGGACTGACTATGGCTACACCTTC. This codes for CASSAGTDYGYTF.

J is TRBJ2-2 and V is TRBV6-2 or TRBV6-3; 8 bases match TRBD2. Germline trimming cut 0 bases from V and 5 bases from J; bases unmatched to any gene: 5. The germline CDR1 and CDR2 sequences are MNHEY and SVGEGT. The CDR3 length is 16 residues. DNA of the CDR3: TGTGCCAGCAGTTACTCAACTAGCGGTAAAACCGGGGAGCTGTTTTTT. Its protein product is CASSYSTSGKTGELFF.

This chain connects TRBV19 to TRBJ2-5, with 7 positions matching TRBD1. The CDR3 contains 15 residues. With 7 bases clipped from V and 5 bases from J, the junction kept 13 bases outside the gene matches. From germline, CDR1 is LNHDA and CDR2 SQIVND (reference sequence). The CDR3 nucleotides read TGTGCCAGTAATTCAGGAGAGACAGGGCAGGAGACCCAGTACTTC. Its translation: CASNSGETGQETQYF.

The chain links TRBV6-5 to TRBJ2-5, with D perhaps TRBD1 (6 bases). The CDR3 is 14 residues long. Trimming cost V 6 bases and J 4 bases, with 15 bases left between them. Germline CDR1 reads MNHEY; CDR2 reads SVGAGI. For the CDR3, the DNA is TGTGCCAGCAGACCAACAGGGCTCGCAGAGACCCAGTACTTC. Amino acid sequence: CASRPTGLAETQYF.

The chain is built from TRBV24-1 and TRBJ2-4; weak D call: TRBD1 (6 bases). The CDR3 is 18 residues long. Trimming took 9 bases from V and 1 from J, leaving 24 bases between them. Germline V lookup: CDR1 KGHDR, CDR2 SFDVKD. The CDR3 sequence is CATRGGSLRGLAKNIQYF. The CDR3 region has the DNA TGTGCCACCCGAGGGGGTAGCTTGAGAGGATTGGCCAAAAACATTCAGTACTTC.

This clone appeared a single time. The chain couples TRBV10-3 to TRBJ2-3, with 7 nucleotides matching TRBD2. Losses at the gene ends were 6 bases for V and 2 bases for J; bases not matched to a gene: 11. The CDR3 loop spans 16 amino acids. Looked up from germline, CDR1 is ENHRY and CDR2 is SYGVKD. Here the CDR3 DNA reads TGTGCCATCAGCAATGCTAGAGCGGGGACCACAGATACGCAGTATTTT. Translating gives CAISNARAGTTDTQYF.

The rearrangement links TRBV11-2 to TRBJ2-3, with D possibly TRBD2 on 6 matching bases. The CDR3 spans 13 residues. Trimming stripped 1 base from V and 7 bases from J, with 9 bases between. Germline V gives CDR1 SGHAT, CDR2 FQNNGV. Here the CDR3 DNA reads TGTGCCAGCAGCTTAGTGGGGGGTAATACGCAGTATTTT. It is translated as CASSLVGGNTQYF.

The chain is built from TRBV10-3 and TRBJ2-7; possibly TRBD1 for D (6 bases). The germline gives CDR1 ENHRY, CDR2 SYGVKD. V gave up 6 bases and J gave up 0 bases, with 9 bases separating them. This CDR3 contains 13 residues. CDR3 sequence: CAIRGDISYEQYF. CDR3 DNA sequence: TGTGCCATCAGGGGGGACATCTCCTACGAGCAGTACTTC.

This rearrangement joins TRBV9 to TRBJ2-3; 11 bases line up with TRBD2. The CDR3 runs 18 residues. V was pared by 1 base and J by 6 bases, with 13 bases of the junction left unmatched. Germline lookup yields CDR1 SGDLS and CDR2 YYNGEE. In DNA form, the CDR3 reads TGTGCCAGCAGCGTATTAGCGGGGGGGTTTCCGACCGGTGATACGCAGTATTTT. Protein product: CASSVLAGGFPTGDTQYF.

The chain carries TRBV12-5 and TRBJ1-1, with 11 bases that match TRBD1. The J segment lost 0 bases and the V segment lost 6 bases, leaving 9 bases of the junction unmatched. The germline V gene encodes CDR1 LGHNT and CDR2 FRNRAP. There are 17 residues in the CDR3. DNA of the CDR3: TGTGCTAGTGGCCCCGCGGACAGGGGGCTTATGAACACTGAAGCTTTCTTT. Protein: CASGPADRGLMNTEAFF. Drawing the rest from reference TRBV12-5 and TRBJ1-1, the complete variable domain is DARVTQTPRHKVTEMGQEVTMRCQPILGHNTVFWYRQTMMQGLELLAYFRNRAPLDDSGMPKDRFSAEMPDATLATLKIQPSEPRDSAVYFCASGPADRGLMNTEAFFGQGTRLTVV.

This clone was picked up a small number of times. CDR3 DNA sequence: TGTGCCAGCAGTGAAGTGAGGAAGGACATTCAGTACTTC. Translating gives CASSEVRKDIQYF. The chain has TRBV6-1 and TRBJ2-4, with no clear D. The germline CDR1 and CDR2 sequences are MNHNS and SASEGT. The CDR3 is 13 residues long. Between the trimmed V and J ends, which lost 1 base and 8 bases, there was a span of 9 bases.

The V and J genes are TRBV5-1 and TRBJ1-5, with 8 bases lining up with TRBD1. CDR3 size: 15 residues. The germline V gene encodes CDR1 SGHRS and CDR2 YFSETQ. The V and J ends lost 6 bases and 2 bases, in that order; junction bases with no gene match: 7. CDR3 nucleotides: TGCGCCAGCAAGGTGACAGGGGAGGGCAATCAGCCCCAGCATTTT. It yields the protein CASKVTGEGNQPQHF.

V and J are TRBV12-5 and TRBJ2-3; 7 bases align to TRBD2. The CDR3 length is 15 residues. Germline V gene data show CDR1 as LGHNT and CDR2 as FRNRAP. Trimming cost V 0 bases and J 5 bases; bases outside gene matches: 5. The CDR3 region is CASGLVLSGQDTQYF. The CDR3 DNA is TGTGCTAGTGGTTTGGTACTTAGCGGGCAAGATACGCAGTATTTT.

The chain uses TRBV5-6 and TRBJ1-1; 7 bases line up with TRBD1. The CDR3 loop spans 15 amino acids. Germline CDR1 and CDR2: SGHDT and YYEEEE. J lost 6 bases, V lost 2 bases, and 10 bases had no gene match. In DNA, the CDR3 is TGTGCCAGCAGCTTTGATGAGGGGGCAAGCGCTGAAGCTTTCTTT. Amino acid sequence: CASSFDEGASAEAFF. The whole variable domain, filled in from reference TRBV5-6 and TRBJ1-1, reads DAGVTQSPTHLIKTRGQQVTLRCSPKSGHDTVSWYQQALGQGPQFIFQYYEEEERQRGNFPDRFSGHQFPNYSSELNVNALLLGDSALYLCASSFDEGASAEAFFGQGTRLTVV.

The chain is built from TRBV7-2 and TRBJ2-3; 15 bases line up with TRBD2. Trimming at V came to 3 bases and at J to 4 bases, leaving 2 bases not matched to a gene. The germline V gene encodes CDR1 SGHTA and CDR2 FQGNSA. CDR3 length: 16 amino acids. CDR3: CASSFGLAGGADTQYF. The CDR3 bases are TGTGCCAGCAGCTTCGGACTAGCGGGGGGGGCAGATACGCAGTATTTT.

This chain uses TRBV18 with TRBJ2-3, with 10 bases identical to TRBD1. Losses at the gene ends were 2 bases for V and 5 bases for J; bases not matched to a gene: 13. Per germline, CDR1 KGHSH and CDR2 LQKENI. The CDR3 contains 18 residues. The CDR3 loop reads CASSPKSLSTGGRDTQYF. Written as DNA, the CDR3 is TGTGCCAGCTCACCAAAAAGCCTTTCGACAGGGGGCAGAGATACGCAGTATTTT.

J is TRBJ2-1 and V is TRBV5-1, with D possibly matching TRBD2 (7 bases). The germline CDR1 and CDR2 sequences are SGHRS and YFSETQ. This CDR3 comprises 14 residues. Between the trimmed V and J ends, which lost 2 bases and 9 bases, there was a span of 15 bases. The DNA for the CDR3 is TGCGCCAGCAGCTTTTTGGGGGGGCCCAGTGAGCAGTTCTTC. Its protein is CASSFLGGPSEQFF.

The chain recombines TRBV2 with TRBJ1-5; D perhaps matches TRBD1 (5 bases). There are 16 residues in the CDR3. V was clipped by 6 bases and J by 6 bases, with 21 bases between them. Per germline, CDR1 SNHLY and CDR2 FYNNEI. The CDR3 spells CASRLERTTLGQPQHF. CDR3 DNA sequence: TGTGCCAGCAGACTCGAGAGGACAACCTTGGGTCAGCCCCAGCATTTT.

The V gene is TRBV6-6, the J gene TRBJ2-2, with TRBD1 identical over 7 bases. CDR1 is MNHNY and CDR2 is SVGAGI in the germline V gene (reference sequence). Trimming at V came to 8 bases and at J to 4 bases, leaving 10 bases not matched to a gene. The CDR3 has 15 residues. CDR3: CASGRDRTITGELFF. CDR3 nucleotide sequence: TGTGCCAGCGGAAGGGACAGAACTATCACCGGGGAGCTGTTTTTT.

This rearrangement joins TRBV5-5 to TRBJ2-7; 12 nucleotides line up with TRBD2. Per the germline V gene, CDR1 is SGHKS and CDR2 is YYEKEE (reference sequence). V shed 3 bases, J shed 11 bases, and the junction held 9 bases outside the gene matches. The CDR3 is made up of 14 amino acids. As DNA, the CDR3 is TGTGCCAGCAGCTGGCCCCAGCTAGCGGGGGGGGAGTACTTC. As protein: CASSWPQLAGGEYF.

The chain uses TRBV7-8 and TRBJ1-1, with TRBD1 matching over 7 bases. CDR3 length: 14 residues. The ends lost 3 bases at V and 1 base at J; junction bases unmatched: 2. The germline V gene has CDR1 SGHVS and CDR2 FQNEAQ. As DNA, the CDR3 is TGTGCCAGCAGCTTGGGGACAGCGAACACTGAAGCTTTCTTT. It codes for CASSLGTANTEAFF.

The rearrangement uses TRBV3-1 (or the pseudogene TRBV3-2) and TRBJ1-2; 9 bases are a match to TRBD1. The CDR3 sequence is 15 residues long. Germline V gene lookup returns CDR1 LGHDT and CDR2 YNNKEL (reference sequence). V was pared by 4 bases and J by 4 bases, with 7 bases of the junction left unmatched. This CDR3 reads CASSPWTGDSYGYTF. The CDR3 region has the DNA TGTGCCAGCAGCCCCTGGACAGGGGATTCCTATGGCTACACCTTC.

CDR3 DNA sequence: TGTGCCACCAGTGACCCAAACAGGGGTTCCTACGAGCAGTACTTC. It is translated as CATSDPNRGSYEQYF. This chain joins TRBV24-1 and TRBJ2-7; 7 bases align to TRBD1. The V segment lost 4 bases and the J segment 1 base; nucleotides outside the gene matches: 6. The CDR3 totals 15 residues. Germline values: CDR1 KGHDR, CDR2 SFDVKD.